This paragraph reports one TCR beta chain. Splitting of each subset's genomic DNA was done evenly across several immunoSEQ plates. Here immunoSEQ multiplex PCR was the method, and the copy in TCRdb shows in-frame clones only, minus some. Of over 850,000 clones listed, approximately 80% are singletons. This entry is derived from a study of shared clonotypes between healthy human individuals. The CDR3 is made up of 17 amino acids. CDR1 is GTSNPN, CDR2 SVGIG, per germline (reference sequence). Trimming left V 1 base short and J 3 bases short, with 19 bases between. The chain employs TRBV30 and TRBJ1-5; a possible D gene is TRBD1 (6 bases). The sample consisted of memory CD4+ T cells from PBMCs. Subset meaning: CD45RA-negative fraction. This sequence originates from a man in his late teens or twenties in good health. Some clones in this sample may be carry-over from other donors' samples. The CDR3 here is CAWSAPRGDRANQPQHF. The CDR3 DNA is TGTGCCTGGAGTGCTCCGAGGGGGGACCGGGCCAATCAGCCCCAGCATTTT.